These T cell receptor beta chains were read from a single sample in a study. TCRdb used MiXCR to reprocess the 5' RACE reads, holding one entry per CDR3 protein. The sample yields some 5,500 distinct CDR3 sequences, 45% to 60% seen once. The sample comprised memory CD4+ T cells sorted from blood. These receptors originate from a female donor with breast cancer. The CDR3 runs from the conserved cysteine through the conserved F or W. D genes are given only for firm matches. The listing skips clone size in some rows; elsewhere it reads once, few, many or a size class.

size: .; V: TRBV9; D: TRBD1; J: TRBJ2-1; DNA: TGTGCCAGCAGCCTAGAGGGACAGGGGACCTTCTACAATGAGCAGTTCTTC; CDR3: CASSLEGQGTFYNEQFF
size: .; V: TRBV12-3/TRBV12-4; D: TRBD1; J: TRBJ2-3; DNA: TGTGCCAGCAGTCCTCTCCTAGGACAGGGGAACACAGATACGCAGTATTTT; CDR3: CASSPLLGQGNTDTQYF
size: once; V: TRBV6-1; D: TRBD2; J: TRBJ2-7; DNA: TGTGCCAGCAGTGAATCCCCCGGGACTATGCAGTACTTC; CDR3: CASSESPGTMQYF
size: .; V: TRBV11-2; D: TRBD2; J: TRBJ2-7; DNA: TGTGCCAGCAGGGACACGGGGGGTACCTACGAGCAGTACTTC; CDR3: CASRDTGGTYEQYF
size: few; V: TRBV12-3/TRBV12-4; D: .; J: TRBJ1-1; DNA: TGTGCCAGCTGGAACCTCGACGCTGAAGCTTTCTTT; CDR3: CASWNLDAEAFF
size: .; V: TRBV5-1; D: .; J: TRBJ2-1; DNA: TGCGCCAGCAGCTTCCAGGGCCGAGATGAGCAGTTCTTC; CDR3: CASSFQGRDEQFF
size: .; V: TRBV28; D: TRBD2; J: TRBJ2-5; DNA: TGTGCCAGCAACTCCGGACTAGCGGGAGTGGAGACCCAGTACTTC; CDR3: CASNSGLAGVETQYF
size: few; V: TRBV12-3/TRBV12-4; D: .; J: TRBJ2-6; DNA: TGTGCCAGCACTGTCTCCTCTGGGGCCAACGTCCTGACTTTC; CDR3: CASTVSSGANVLTF
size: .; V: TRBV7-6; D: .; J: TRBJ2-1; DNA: TGTGCCAGCAGCTTGGGACTGCGGTATGAGCTGTTCTTC; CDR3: CASSLGLRYELFF
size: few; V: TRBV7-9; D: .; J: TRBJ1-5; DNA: TGTGCCAGCAGCCAACCCAATCAGCCCCAGCATTTT; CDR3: CASSQPNQPQHF
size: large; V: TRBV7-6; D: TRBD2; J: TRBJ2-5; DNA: TGTGCCAGCAGCTTAGGAACTAGCGGCCAAGAGACCCAGTACTTC; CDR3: CASSLGTSGQETQYF
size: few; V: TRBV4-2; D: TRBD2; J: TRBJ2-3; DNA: TGTGCCAGCAGCCAGCAACTAGCGGGAAATGGTCCAGATACGCAGTATTTT; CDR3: CASSQQLAGNGPDTQYF
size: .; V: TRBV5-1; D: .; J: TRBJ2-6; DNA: TGCGCCAGCAGCGTTCCTAACTCTGGGGCCAACGTCCTGACTTTC; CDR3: CASSVPNSGANVLTF
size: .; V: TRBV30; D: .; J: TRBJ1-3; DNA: TGTGCCTGGAGTGTATGGCCACCTAACTCTGGAAACACCATATATTTT; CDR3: CAWSVWPPNSGNTIYF
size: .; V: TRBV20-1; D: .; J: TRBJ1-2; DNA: TGCAGTGCTTACCGCCCCGATGGCTACACCTTC; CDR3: CSAYRPDGYTF
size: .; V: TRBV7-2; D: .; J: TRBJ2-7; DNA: TGTGCCAGCAGCTCCTCAAGGATCACGTCCGAGCAGTACTTC; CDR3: CASSSSRITSEQYF
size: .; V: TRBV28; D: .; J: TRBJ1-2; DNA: .; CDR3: CASSTSRLTGYGYTF
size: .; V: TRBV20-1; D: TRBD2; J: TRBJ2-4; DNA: TGCAGTGCTAGAGGGACTAGCGGGGGGAGGGTAGCCAAAAACATTCAGTACTTC; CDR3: CSARGTSGGRVAKNIQYF
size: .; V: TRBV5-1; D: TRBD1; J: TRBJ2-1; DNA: TGCGCCAGCAGAGGACAGGGGGCCTCCTACAATGAGCAGTTCTTC; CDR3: CASRGQGASYNEQFF
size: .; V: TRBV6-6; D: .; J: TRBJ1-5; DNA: TGTGCCATCAGGGGCAGCAATCAGCCCCAGCATTTT; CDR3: CAIRGSNQPQHF
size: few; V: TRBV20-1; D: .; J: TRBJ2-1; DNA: TGCAGTGCTAGGGGGATCTACAATGAGCAGTTCTTC; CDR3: CSARGIYNEQFF
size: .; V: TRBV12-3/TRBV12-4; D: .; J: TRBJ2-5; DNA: TGTGCCAGCAGTTTCAGCGGGGAGACCCAGTACTTC; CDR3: CASSFSGETQYF
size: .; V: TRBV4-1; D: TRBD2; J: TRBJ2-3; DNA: TGCGCCAGCAGCCAAACAGGGGCGGGAGGGAACACTGATACGCAGTATTTT; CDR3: CASSQTGAGGNTDTQYF
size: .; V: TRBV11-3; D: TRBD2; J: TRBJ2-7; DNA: TGTGCCAGCAGCTTAGACCGGCGGGAGGCGATCTACGAGCAGTACTTC; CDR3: CASSLDRREAIYEQYF
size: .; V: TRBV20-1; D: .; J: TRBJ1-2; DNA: TGCAGTGCTGTACAGGGTACTCGCTATGGCTACACCTTC; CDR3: CSAVQGTRYGYTF
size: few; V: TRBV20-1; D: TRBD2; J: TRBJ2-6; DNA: TGCAGTGCTAGAGATCATTCCGGGACTAGCGGGGCTGGGGCCAACGTCCTGACTTTC; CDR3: CSARDHSGTSGAGANVLTF
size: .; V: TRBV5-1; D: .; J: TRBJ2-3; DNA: TGCGCCAGCAGCTTGAGTGACCCCACAGATACGCAGTTTTTT; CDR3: CASSLSDPTDTQFF
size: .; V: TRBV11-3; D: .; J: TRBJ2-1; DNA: TGTGCCAGCAGCTTGGACACGGCTTACAATGAGCAGTTCTTC; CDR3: CASSLDTAYNEQFF
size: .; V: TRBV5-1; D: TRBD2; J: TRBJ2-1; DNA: TGCGCCAGCAGCACGGGCGCCCGAGGGACTAGCCCCAATGAGCAGTTCTTC; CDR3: CASSTGARGTSPNEQFF
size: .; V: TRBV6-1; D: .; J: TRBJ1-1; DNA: TGTGCCAGCAGTGAAATGGATAGTTTCGTTTCTAATGAAGCTTTCTTT; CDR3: CASSEMDSFVSNEAFF
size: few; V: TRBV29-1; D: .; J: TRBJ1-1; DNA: TGCAGCGTTGGTTCCCTCGGGGGCACTGAAGCTTTCTTT; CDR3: CSVGSLGGTEAFF
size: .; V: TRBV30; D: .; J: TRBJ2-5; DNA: TGTGCCTGGAGGGCTTGGAACCAAGAGACCCAGTACTTC; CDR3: CAWRAWNQETQYF
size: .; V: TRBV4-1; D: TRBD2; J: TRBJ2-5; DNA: TGCGCCAGCAGCCAAGATCCGGGGGGCCAAGAGACCCAGTACTTC; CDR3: CASSQDPGGQETQYF
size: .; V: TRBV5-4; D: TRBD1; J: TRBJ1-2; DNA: TGTGCCAGCAGCTTACAGGGGGCGTACGGCTACACCTTC; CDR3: CASSLQGAYGYTF
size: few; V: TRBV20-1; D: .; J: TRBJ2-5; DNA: TGCAGTGCTAGAGTGGTGCGGGGGCAAACGGGGGTGGAGACTCAGTACTTC; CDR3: CSARVVRGQTGVETQYF
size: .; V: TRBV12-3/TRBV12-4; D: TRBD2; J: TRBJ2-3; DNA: TGTGCCAGCAGCTTAGGGACTAGCGGGACAGATACGCAGTATTTT; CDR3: CASSLGTSGTDTQYF
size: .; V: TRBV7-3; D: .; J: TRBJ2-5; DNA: TGTGCCAGCAGCTCCGGACAACCGGGGGAGACCCAGTACTTC; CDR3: CASSSGQPGETQYF
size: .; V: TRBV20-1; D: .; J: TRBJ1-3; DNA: TGCAGTGCTAGAGATTTCGACAACTCCTCTGGAAACACCATATATTTT; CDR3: CSARDFDNSSGNTIYF
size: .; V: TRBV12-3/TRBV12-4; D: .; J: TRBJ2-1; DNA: TGTGCCAGTCGGGGGACCTCCTACAATGAGCAGTTCTTC; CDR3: CASRGTSYNEQFF
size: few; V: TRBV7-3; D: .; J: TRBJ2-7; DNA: TGTGCCAGCAGGCGCGGCGGGACACAATACGAGCAGTACTTC; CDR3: CASRRGGTQYEQYF